Included here is one T cell receptor beta chain sequence, with context. Its binding antigen is unknown. No quality values exist for individual bases; no much larger clone is one base distant. Additional DNA sequences in this sample encode the identical CDR3. This entry is derived from a study of T cell repertoires in urothelial bladder cancer (dated by TCRdb to between 2019 and 2020). With respect to the entire study: Of the roughly 12 resected lesions, three were clinical stage cT0, three were cTa, three were cT1, and three were cT2 or greater. Around 12 resected bladder lesions, made up of urothelial carcinoma (UC+) and benign (UC-) specimens, were studied. Twelve patients who had bladder lesions and were undergoing transurethral resection were prospectively identified. In the study, clonality of the TCR repertoire in bladder tumors was compared against clonality in benign bladder inflammation.

Bladder lesion specimens were collected at transurethral resection and stored at -80C. DNA was isolated from bladder specimens obtained during transurethral resection. General conclusions and limits of the study: Fewer T cells were found in urothelial carcinoma specimens than in benign specimens, with medians of about 5,000 and 25,000, respectively. Carcinoma specimens had a median tumor infiltrating lymphocyte percentage of about 2%, while benign specimens had a median of around 13%. In carcinoma specimens, up to roughly 15% of infiltrating lymphocytes were accounted for by a single T-cell clone, compared with 2% to 2.5% in benign specimens.

The immunoSEQ assay was used to sequence the CDR3 region of the TCR beta chain. The authors processed their data as follows. T-cell fraction, clonal dominance and maximum TCR clone frequency were calculated for each specimen. TCRdb retrieved this table from immuneACCESS and kept in-frame rearrangements only. Not all clones are present; in checked studies, unresolved V genes account for under half, and no reason is known for the remainder. D and trimming come from the DNA, and the V and J calls and clone size come from that table. The sample table shows some 9,000 clones, and 50% to 75% are seen once. The ten largest make up approximately 30% of the sample. V lost 2 bases and J lost 1 base; the stretch between them is 6 bases long. Taken from the germline V gene, the CDR1 and CDR2 loops are SGDLS and YYNGEE. CDR3 length: 13 amino acids, cysteine to phenylalanine. Only the CDR3 DNA stays, 39 bases, in frame from base 1.

The origin of this receptor is a human donor with urothelial carcinoma. Recombination connected TRBV9 to TRBJ1-2, with the identity of the D gene unclear. Sequencing used tumor-infiltrating cells from bladder cancer. The CDR3 reads as follows: CASSVNGNYGYTF. The bases are TGTGCCAGCAGCGTTAACGGTAACTATGGCTACACCTTC.